This TCR beta chain appears in the sequencing data of a study of OX40 agonist ivuxolimab in advanced cancers. Study details: Intravenous ivuxolimab at 0.01 to 10 mg/kg was given to patients every 2 weeks.

Blood specimens came from baseline, cycle 4 day 1, and cycle 7 day 1. Study results and limitations: The study did not work out the antigen specificity of the expanded peripheral T cells.

This CDR3 is built from 14 residues. Germline V gene data show CDR1 as SSHAT and CDR2 as FNYEAQ (reference sequence). V lost 5 bases and J lost 0, with 5 bases in between. Produced via immunoSEQ multiplex PCR; TCRdb's table is partial and in-frame only. In the table there are 21,000 or so clones, about 77% of which are singletons. In the case of this clone: The antigen remains unidentified.

The specimen comprised CD4+ or CD8+ T cells sorted from blood, sampled in a trial of the OX40 agonist ivuxolimab. V gene TRBV7-7 combines with J gene TRBJ2-6, with D hard to call. The receptor was derived from an adult with an advanced solid tumor such as melanoma, head and neck, liver or kidney cancer. For the CDR3, the DNA is TGTGCCAGCAGCCCCAGCTCTGGGGCCAACGTCCTGACTTTC. The encoded protein is CASSPSSGANVLTF.